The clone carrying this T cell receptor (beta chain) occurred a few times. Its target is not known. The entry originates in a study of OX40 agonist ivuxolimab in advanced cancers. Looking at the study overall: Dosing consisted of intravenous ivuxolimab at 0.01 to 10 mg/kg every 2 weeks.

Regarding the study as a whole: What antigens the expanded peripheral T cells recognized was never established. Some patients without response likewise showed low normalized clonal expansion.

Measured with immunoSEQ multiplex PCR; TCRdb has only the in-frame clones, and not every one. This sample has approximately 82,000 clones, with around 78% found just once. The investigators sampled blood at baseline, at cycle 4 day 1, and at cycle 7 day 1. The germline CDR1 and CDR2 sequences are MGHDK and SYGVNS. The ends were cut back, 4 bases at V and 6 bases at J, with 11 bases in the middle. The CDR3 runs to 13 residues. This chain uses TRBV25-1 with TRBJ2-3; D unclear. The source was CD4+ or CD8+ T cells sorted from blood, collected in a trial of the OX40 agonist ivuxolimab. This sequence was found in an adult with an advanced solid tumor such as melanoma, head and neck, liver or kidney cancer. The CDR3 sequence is CASSVPGLDTQYF. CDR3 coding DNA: TGTGCCAGCAGTGTGCCGGGTCTGGATACGCAGTATTTT.